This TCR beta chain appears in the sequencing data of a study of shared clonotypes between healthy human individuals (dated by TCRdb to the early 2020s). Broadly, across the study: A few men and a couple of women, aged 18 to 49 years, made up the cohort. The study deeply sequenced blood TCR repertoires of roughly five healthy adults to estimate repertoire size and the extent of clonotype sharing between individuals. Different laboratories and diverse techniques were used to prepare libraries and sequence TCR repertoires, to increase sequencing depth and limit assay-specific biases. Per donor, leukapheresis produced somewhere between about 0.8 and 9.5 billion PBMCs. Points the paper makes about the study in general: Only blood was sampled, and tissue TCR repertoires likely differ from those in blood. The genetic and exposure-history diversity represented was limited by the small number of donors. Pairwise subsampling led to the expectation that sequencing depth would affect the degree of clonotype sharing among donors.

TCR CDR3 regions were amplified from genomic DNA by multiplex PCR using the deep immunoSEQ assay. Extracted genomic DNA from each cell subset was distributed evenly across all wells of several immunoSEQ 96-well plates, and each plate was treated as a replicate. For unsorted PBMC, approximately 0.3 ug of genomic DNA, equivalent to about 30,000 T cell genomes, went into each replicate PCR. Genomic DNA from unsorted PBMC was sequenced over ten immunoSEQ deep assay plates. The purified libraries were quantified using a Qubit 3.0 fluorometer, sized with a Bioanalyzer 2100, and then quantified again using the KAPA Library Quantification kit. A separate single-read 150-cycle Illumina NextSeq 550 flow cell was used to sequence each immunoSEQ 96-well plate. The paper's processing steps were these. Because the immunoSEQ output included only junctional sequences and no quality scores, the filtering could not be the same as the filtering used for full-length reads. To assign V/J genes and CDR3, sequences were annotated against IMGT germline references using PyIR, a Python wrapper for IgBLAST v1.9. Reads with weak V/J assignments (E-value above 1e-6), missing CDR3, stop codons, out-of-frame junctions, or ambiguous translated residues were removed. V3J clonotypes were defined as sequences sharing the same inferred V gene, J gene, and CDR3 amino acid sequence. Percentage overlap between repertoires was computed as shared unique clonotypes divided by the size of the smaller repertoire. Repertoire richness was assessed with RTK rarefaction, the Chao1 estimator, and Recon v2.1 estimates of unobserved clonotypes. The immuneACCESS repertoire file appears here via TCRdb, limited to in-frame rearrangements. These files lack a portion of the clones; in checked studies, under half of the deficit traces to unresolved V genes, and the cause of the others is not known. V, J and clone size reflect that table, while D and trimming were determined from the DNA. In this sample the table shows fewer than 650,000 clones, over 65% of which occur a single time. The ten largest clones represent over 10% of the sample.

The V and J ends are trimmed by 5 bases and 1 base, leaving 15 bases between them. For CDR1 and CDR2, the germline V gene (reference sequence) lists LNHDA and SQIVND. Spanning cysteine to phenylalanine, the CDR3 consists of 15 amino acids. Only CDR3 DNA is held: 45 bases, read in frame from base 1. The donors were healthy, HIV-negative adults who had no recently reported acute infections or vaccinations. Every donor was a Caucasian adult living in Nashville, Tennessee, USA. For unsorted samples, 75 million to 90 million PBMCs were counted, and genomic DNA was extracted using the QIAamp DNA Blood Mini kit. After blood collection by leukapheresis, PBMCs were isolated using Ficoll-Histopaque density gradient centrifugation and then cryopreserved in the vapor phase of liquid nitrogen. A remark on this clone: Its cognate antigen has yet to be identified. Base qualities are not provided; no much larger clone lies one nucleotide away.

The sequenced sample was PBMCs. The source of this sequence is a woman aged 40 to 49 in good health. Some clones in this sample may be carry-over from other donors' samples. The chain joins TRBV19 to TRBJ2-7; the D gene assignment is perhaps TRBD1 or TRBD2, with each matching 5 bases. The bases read TGTGCCAGTAGTCTACCCCGGGGCGGTTCCTACGAGCAGTACTTC. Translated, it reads CASSLPRGGSYEQYF. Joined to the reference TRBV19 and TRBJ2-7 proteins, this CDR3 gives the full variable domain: DGGITQSPKYLFRKEGQNVTLSCEQNLNHDAMYWYRQDPGQGLRLIYYSQIVNDFQKGDIAEGYSVSREKKESFPLTVTSAQKNPTAFYLCASSLPRGGSYEQYFGPGTRLTVT.